This record covers a single T cell receptor beta chain. Antigen specificity is unknown. The sample originates from a study of cytomegalovirus exposure and HLA in healthy donors. Findings and caveats of the study: About 87% or about 30% of the time was how often most TCR beta V segments were productive, according to an earlier analysis.

PCR amplification relied on 60 Vbeta primers (plus 13 Jbeta primers). Sequencing used immunoSEQ multiplex PCR; TCRdb keeps in-frame clones, though not all of them. Among roughly 100,000 clones listed, roughly 77% were seen once. The sample consisted of PBMCs. The receptor was isolated from a woman in her late teens or twenties in good health and CMV-seropositive.

In nucleotides, the CDR3 is TGTGCCAGCAGCTTAAGGCGGAGTGATACGCAGTATTTT. It is translated as CASSLRRSDTQYF. The rearrangement joins TRBV7-2 to TRBJ2-3; D gene uncertain. Germline CDR1 reads SGHTA; CDR2 reads FQGNSA. Trimming stripped 2 bases from V and 6 bases from J, with 9 bases between. The CDR3 spans 13 residues.